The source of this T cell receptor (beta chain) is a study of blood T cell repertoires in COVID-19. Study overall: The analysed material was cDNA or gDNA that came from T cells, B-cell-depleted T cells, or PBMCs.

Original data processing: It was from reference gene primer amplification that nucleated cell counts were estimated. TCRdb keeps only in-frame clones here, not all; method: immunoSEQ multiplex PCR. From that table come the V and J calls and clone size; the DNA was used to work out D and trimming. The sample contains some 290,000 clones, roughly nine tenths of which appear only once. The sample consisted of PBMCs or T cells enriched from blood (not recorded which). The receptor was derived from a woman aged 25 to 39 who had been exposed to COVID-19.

The CDR3 region is CASRRGGGPSYNSPLHF. In DNA form, the CDR3 reads TGTGCCAGCAGAAGGGGGGGAGGGCCCTCCTATAATTCACCCCTCCACTTT. The V and J genes are TRBV7-8 and TRBJ1-6; possibly TRBD1 for D (6 bases). The V end lost 6 bases, the J end lost 0 bases, and 15 bases lay between the germline ends. The CDR3 spans 17 residues. CDR1 is SGHVS and CDR2 is FQNEAQ in the germline V gene. Variable domain in full (rest from reference TRBV7-8 and TRBJ1-6): GAGVSQSPRYKVAKRGQDVALRCDPISGHVSLFWYQQALGQGPEFLTYFQNEAQLDKSGLPSDRFFAERPEGSVSTLKIQRTQQEDSAVYLCASRRGGGPSYNSPLHFGNGTRLTVT.